Presented here are 10 T cell receptor beta chains from one specimen sequenced in a study of T-cell reconstitution after alpha-beta-depleted transplantation in children. The TCRbeta library incorporated unique molecular identifiers. TCRdb reprocessed the PCR reads with MiXCR, giving one entry per CDR3 protein. This sample has about 130,000 distinct CDR3 sequences, with 9.5% to 10% found just once. The sequences come from PBMCs, mostly from graft donor cells, collected 180 days after TCRalphabeta/CD19-depleted stem cell transplant. The receptors shown here come from a girl in the first two years of life who had a stem cell transplant for combined immunodeficiency, so the T cells may come from the graft donor.

Many counts were recorded for this clonotype. The chain joins TRBV7-2 to TRBJ2-7; TRBD2 agrees at 7 bases. CDR3 size: 13 residues. Trimming removed 6 bases from V and 7 bases from J; junction bases left unmatched: 9. CDR1 and CDR2 from the germline V gene are SGHTA and FQGNSA. Here the CDR3 DNA reads TGTGCCAGCAGACCCGGGGGAGGGCAGGAGCAGTACTTC. This codes for CASRPGGGQEQYF.

J is TRBJ2-7 and V is TRBV20-1; 10 bases align to TRBD2. Looked up from germline, CDR1 is DFQATT and CDR2 is SNEGSKA (reference sequence). The J segment lost 2 bases and the V segment lost 0 bases, leaving 4 bases of the junction unmatched. CDR3 size: 15 residues. The CDR3 protein is CSARDRAGGAYEQYF. Here the CDR3 DNA reads TGCAGTGCTAGAGATCGAGCGGGGGGGGCCTACGAGCAGTACTTC.

This clonotype was detected a few times. The chain links TRBV6-5 to TRBJ2-7, with 11 bases matching TRBD1. Germline V gene sequence: CDR1 MNHEY, CDR2 SVGAGI. The trim removed 2 bases at V and 1 base at J, leaving 1 base unmatched. The CDR3 is made up of 15 amino acids. This CDR3 reads CASSYGDRGSYEQYF. The CDR3 bases are TGTGCCAGCAGTTACGGGGACAGGGGGTCCTACGAGCAGTACTTC.

The CDR3 bases are TGCGCCAGCAGCATAGGACAGGGCTACACCGGGGAGCTGTTTTTT. Translating gives CASSIGQGYTGELFF. The V call is TRBV5-1, the J call TRBJ2-2; 8 bases line up with TRBD1. The germline V gene encodes CDR1 SGHRS and CDR2 YFSETQ. The CDR3 consists of 15 residues. The V segment lost 4 bases and the J segment 3 bases; nucleotides outside the gene matches: 5.

The chain employs TRBV14 and TRBJ2-1; 7 positions match TRBD2. With 4 bases clipped from V and 8 bases from J, the junction kept 5 bases outside the gene matches. The CDR3 is 13 amino acids. CDR1 and CDR2 (germline): SGHDN, FVKESK. The CDR3 DNA is TGTGCCAGCAGCCCCCGTCTAGCGGATGAGCAGTTCTTC. Translated: CASSPRLADEQFF.

This clonotype was counted between two and nine times. The V call is TRBV7-9, the J call TRBJ2-6, with 7 bases lining up with TRBD1. Germline values: CDR1 SEHNR, CDR2 FQNEAQ (reference sequence). The CDR3 runs to 15 residues. The CDR3 here is CAAQGRGSGANVLTF. CDR3 coding DNA: TGTGCAGCACAGGGGCGCGGGTCTGGGGCCAACGTCCTGACTTTC.

This clonotype was found a few times. V gene TRBV27 combines with J gene TRBJ1-2; 9 nucleotides line up with TRBD1. The CDR3 consists of 15 residues. V was clipped by 2 bases and J by 5 bases; unmatched bases: 6. CDR1 and CDR2 from the germline V gene are MNHEY and SMNVEV (reference sequence). CDR3 nucleotides: TGTGCCAGCAGTTTAATGGGACAGGGTGGGTATGGCTACACCTTC. Translating gives CASSLMGQGGYGYTF.

To note about this clonotype: With a much larger clone just one base away, this may be a read error. The chain has TRBV5-1 and TRBJ2-7, with D perhaps TRBD2 (6 bases). CDR1 and CDR2 (germline): SGHRS, YFSETQ. This CDR3 region has 14 residues. The V and J ends lost 4 bases and 5 bases respectively, with 16 bases between them. The CDR3 sequence: CASSGPTSPHEQYF. CDR3 nucleotides: TGCGCCAGCAGCGGCCCGACTAGTCCACACGAGCAGTACTTC.

This clonotype was seen a few times. The rearrangement uses TRBV20-1 and TRBJ2-1; perhaps TRBD1 as D (5 bases). The CDR3 consists of 15 residues. Germline V gives CDR1 DFQATT, CDR2 SNEGSKA (reference sequence). Trimming cost V 0 bases and J 0 bases, with 9 bases left between them. The CDR3 protein is CSARDQGSSYNEQFF. As DNA, the CDR3 is TGCAGTGCTAGAGATCAGGGAAGCTCCTACAATGAGCAGTTCTTC.

V is TRBV5-1 and J is TRBJ1-2; TRBD1 aligns across 11 bases. Germline V gene lookup returns CDR1 SGHRS and CDR2 YFSETQ. J was trimmed by 2 bases and V by 4 bases; bases with no gene match: 4. The CDR3 is made up of 15 amino acids. CDR3 amino acids: CASSPWTGGNYGYTF. CDR3 DNA sequence: TGCGCCAGCAGCCCCTGGACAGGGGGCAACTATGGCTACACCTTC.